This T cell receptor (beta chain) was captured by sequencing in a study of blood T cell repertoires in COVID-19. Study-wide context: COVID-19 samples, acute and convalescent, were from the United States, Italy and Spain. PBMCs, B-cell-depleted T cells, or T cells provided the cDNA or gDNA that made up the material.

Original processing notes: How many nucleated cells were present was estimated from reference gene primer amplification. The method was immunoSEQ multiplex PCR; TCRdb's version includes in-frame clones alone and lacks a portion of them. The D gene and trimming were derived from the DNA, and the V and J assignments and clone size from that table. Of under 200,000 clones in the sample, approximately 90% are singletons; the top ten hold less than 2.5%. J lost 0 bases, V lost 5 bases, and 4 bases had no gene match. This CDR3 is 15 amino acids long. Germline CDR1 is MGHDK and CDR2 is SYGVNS. Sequenced material: peripheral blood. The clonotype originates from a young man with acute or convalescent COVID-19. This chain connects TRBV25-1 to TRBJ2-3; 8 bases align to TRBD1. The CDR3 is CASSPDRGSTDTQYF. CDR3 nucleotides: TGTGCCAGCAGTCCAGACAGGGGTAGCACAGATACGCAGTATTTT.